These T cell receptor beta chains were read from a single sample in a study of blood T cells in healthy people across ages. TCRdb re-analysed the 5' RACE reads in MiXCR, keeping a single row per CDR3 protein. There are hundreds of thousands of distinct CDR3 sequences in the sample; about 62% occur only once, and around 22% lies in the top ten. The sequenced sample consisted of blood. All receptors come from a man aged 25 to 45 in good health. Both conserved end residues are part of each CDR3. Each record gives: J gene, clone size, V gene, D gene, CDR3 DNA, CDR3 protein. A D gene is named only where the DNA matches it firmly. Not all rows give a size; the values are once, few, many and, for expanded clones, a class.

j_gene: TRBJ1-6; abundance: .; v_gene: TRBV18; d_gene: .; CDR3nt: TGTGCCAGCTCACCCCGTCATGAATCTAGATCACCCCTCCACTTT; CDR3aa: CASSPRHESRSPLHF
j_gene: TRBJ2-5; abundance: .; v_gene: TRBV27; d_gene: .; CDR3nt: TGTGCCAGCAGTTTATCCCTCCTCAGGGGTCAGGAGACCCAGTACTTC; CDR3aa: CASSLSLLRGQETQYF
j_gene: TRBJ2-7; abundance: .; v_gene: TRBV20-1; d_gene: TRBD2; CDR3nt: TGCAGTGCTAGCTCGGGGGGGTTCGAAGCCTACGAGCAGTACTTC; CDR3aa: CSASSGGFEAYEQYF
j_gene: TRBJ1-2; abundance: .; v_gene: TRBV6-6; d_gene: TRBD1; CDR3nt: TGTGCCAGCAGTTACCGACAGGGGACTAACTATGGCTACACCTTC; CDR3aa: CASSYRQGTNYGYTF
j_gene: TRBJ2-5; abundance: .; v_gene: TRBV28; d_gene: TRBD1; CDR3nt: TGTGCCAGCCAAACAGGGGGCTTTACAGAGACCCAGTACTTC; CDR3aa: CASQTGGFTETQYF
j_gene: TRBJ2-7; abundance: .; v_gene: TRBV27; d_gene: TRBD1; CDR3nt: TGTGCCAGCTGTCCCGTTGGGACAGGGGACTACGAGCAGTACTTC; CDR3aa: CASCPVGTGDYEQYF
j_gene: TRBJ2-1; abundance: .; v_gene: TRBV11-1; d_gene: .; CDR3nt: TGTGCCAGCAGACCTAAAAACAATGAGCAGTTCTTC; CDR3aa: CASRPKNNEQFF
j_gene: TRBJ2-2; abundance: many; v_gene: TRBV7-9; d_gene: TRBD1; CDR3nt: TGTGCCAGCAGCTCGGGGACAGGTGTGAACACCGGGGAGCTGTTTTTT; CDR3aa: CASSSGTGVNTGELFF
j_gene: TRBJ2-1; abundance: .; v_gene: TRBV6-5; d_gene: TRBD2; CDR3nt: TGTGCCAGCAGACTACGCCGGGAGGGTGACAATGAGCAGTTCTTC; CDR3aa: CASRLRREGDNEQFF
j_gene: TRBJ1-4; abundance: .; v_gene: TRBV5-6; d_gene: TRBD1; CDR3nt: TGTGCCAGCAGCTTGGTGGCAGGGGGTTCAATTAATGAAAAACTGTTTTTT; CDR3aa: CASSLVAGGSINEKLFF
j_gene: TRBJ2-1; abundance: .; v_gene: TRBV29-1; d_gene: .; CDR3nt: TGCAGCGTCTCCCACTGGGGAGGTGAGCAGTTCTTC; CDR3aa: CSVSHWGGEQFF
j_gene: TRBJ1-1; abundance: .; v_gene: TRBV19; d_gene: .; CDR3nt: TGTGCCAGTAGTGAGGCGGGACGGAGGAACACTGAAGCTTTCTTT; CDR3aa: CASSEAGRRNTEAFF
j_gene: TRBJ2-7; abundance: .; v_gene: TRBV6-6; d_gene: TRBD2; CDR3nt: TGTGCCAGCAGTTCCCGGGGGGGGAGCTCCTACGAGCAGTACTTC; CDR3aa: CASSSRGGSSYEQYF
j_gene: TRBJ1-2; abundance: few; v_gene: TRBV5-6; d_gene: .; CDR3nt: TGTGCCAGCAGCCACAGGGTCCCTAACTATGGCTACACCTTC; CDR3aa: CASSHRVPNYGYTF
j_gene: TRBJ2-7; abundance: .; v_gene: TRBV6-5; d_gene: TRBD2; CDR3nt: TGTGCCAGCAGTTCTCGAGGCGGGAGGGCCCGGGATCGAGAGACCCAGTCCTTC; CDR3aa: CASSSRGGRARDRETQSF
j_gene: TRBJ1-2; abundance: once; v_gene: TRBV3-1; d_gene: .; CDR3nt: TGTGCCAGCAGCCAAGATTCAAGGGGATGGGGGAGCTACACCTTC; CDR3aa: CASSQDSRGWGSYTF
j_gene: TRBJ2-7; abundance: .; v_gene: TRBV10-3; d_gene: TRBD1; CDR3nt: TGTGCCATCAGTCCGGGACAGGGCTACGAGCAGTACTTC; CDR3aa: CAISPGQGYEQYF
j_gene: TRBJ2-3; abundance: .; v_gene: TRBV2; d_gene: .; CDR3nt: TGTGCCAGCAGCCCCGCGGCTCTCTCCACAGATACGCAGTATTTT; CDR3aa: CASSPAALSTDTQYF
j_gene: TRBJ2-3; abundance: .; v_gene: TRBV5-1; d_gene: .; CDR3nt: TGCGCCAGCAGCTTGGTCGACGATTTGGGAGATACGCAGTATTTT; CDR3aa: CASSLVDDLGDTQYF
j_gene: TRBJ2-1; abundance: .; v_gene: TRBV6-6; d_gene: .; CDR3nt: TGTGCCAGCAGTTCTTTTCGCAATGAGCAGTTCTTC; CDR3aa: CASSSFRNEQFF
j_gene: TRBJ1-1; abundance: .; v_gene: TRBV7-7; d_gene: .; CDR3nt: TGTGCCAGCAGTCTACAGACCGACACTGAAGCTTTCTTT; CDR3aa: CASSLQTDTEAFF
j_gene: TRBJ2-7; abundance: .; v_gene: TRBV12-3/TRBV12-4; d_gene: TRBD2; CDR3nt: TGTGCCAGCAGTGGACAGGCACTAGCGGGAAGATACGAGCAGTACTTC; CDR3aa: CASSGQALAGRYEQYF